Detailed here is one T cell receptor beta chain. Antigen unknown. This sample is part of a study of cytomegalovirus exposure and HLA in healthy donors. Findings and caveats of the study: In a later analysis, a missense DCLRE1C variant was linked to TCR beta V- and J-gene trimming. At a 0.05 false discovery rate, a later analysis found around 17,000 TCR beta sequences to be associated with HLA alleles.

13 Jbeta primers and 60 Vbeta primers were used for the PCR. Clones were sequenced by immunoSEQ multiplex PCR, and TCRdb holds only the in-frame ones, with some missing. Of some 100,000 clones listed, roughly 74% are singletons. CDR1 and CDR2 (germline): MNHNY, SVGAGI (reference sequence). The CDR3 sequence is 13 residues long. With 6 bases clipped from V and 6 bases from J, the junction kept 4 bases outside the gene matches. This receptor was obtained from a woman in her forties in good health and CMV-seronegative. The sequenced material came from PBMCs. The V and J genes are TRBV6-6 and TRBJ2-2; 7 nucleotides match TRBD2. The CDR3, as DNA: TGTGCCAGCAGCCGGGACTATTCCGGGGAGCTGTTTTTT. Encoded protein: CASSRDYSGELFF.